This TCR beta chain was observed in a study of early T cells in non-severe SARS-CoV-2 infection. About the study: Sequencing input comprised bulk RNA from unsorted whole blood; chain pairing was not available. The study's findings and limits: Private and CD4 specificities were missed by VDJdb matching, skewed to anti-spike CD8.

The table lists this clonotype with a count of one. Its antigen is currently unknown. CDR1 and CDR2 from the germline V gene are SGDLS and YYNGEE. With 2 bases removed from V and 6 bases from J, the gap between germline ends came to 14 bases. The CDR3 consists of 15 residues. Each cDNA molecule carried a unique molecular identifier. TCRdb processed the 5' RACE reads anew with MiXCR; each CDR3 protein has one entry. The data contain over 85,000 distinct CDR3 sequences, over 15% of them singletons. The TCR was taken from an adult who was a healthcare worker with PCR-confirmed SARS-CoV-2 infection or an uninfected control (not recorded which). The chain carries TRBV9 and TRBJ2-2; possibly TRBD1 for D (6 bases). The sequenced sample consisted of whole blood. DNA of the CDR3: TGTGCCAGCAGCGTCCGGGACATTTTCTCCGGGGAGCTGTTTTTT. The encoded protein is CASSVRDIFSGELFF. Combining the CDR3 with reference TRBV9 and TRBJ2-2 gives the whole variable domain DSGVTQTPKHLITATGQRVTLRCSPRSGDLSVYWYQQSLDQGLQFLIQYYNGEERAKGNILERFSAQQFPDLHSELNLSSLELGDSALYFCASSVRDIFSGELFFGEGSRLTVL.